The clone carrying this T cell receptor (beta chain) was recorded a few times. Its antigen is currently unknown. These data originate in a study of response to subunit inactivated influenza vaccine. Study-wide points: The authors offered the suggestion that each seasonal influenza vaccination recruits few new T cells.

Using its own MiXCR run on the RT-PCR reads, TCRdb lists one record per CDR3 protein. The data contain hundreds of thousands of distinct CDR3 sequences, approximately 7.6% of them singletons. This CDR3 spans 14 amino acids. V trimming: 3 bases; J trimming: 6 bases; junction bases outside the gene matches: 7. CDR1 is KGHSH, CDR2 LQKENI, per germline. The chain is built from TRBV18 and TRBJ2-7; 8 bases are a match to TRBD1. The sequenced sample was PBMCs from blood, obtained less than 30 months after vaccination. The source of this sequence is a man aged 50-75 years who received an inactivated influenza vaccine. The CDR3 bases are TGTGCCAGCTCACCGGCCCGACAGGGGCCCGAGCAGTACTTC. Its translation: CASSPARQGPEQYF.